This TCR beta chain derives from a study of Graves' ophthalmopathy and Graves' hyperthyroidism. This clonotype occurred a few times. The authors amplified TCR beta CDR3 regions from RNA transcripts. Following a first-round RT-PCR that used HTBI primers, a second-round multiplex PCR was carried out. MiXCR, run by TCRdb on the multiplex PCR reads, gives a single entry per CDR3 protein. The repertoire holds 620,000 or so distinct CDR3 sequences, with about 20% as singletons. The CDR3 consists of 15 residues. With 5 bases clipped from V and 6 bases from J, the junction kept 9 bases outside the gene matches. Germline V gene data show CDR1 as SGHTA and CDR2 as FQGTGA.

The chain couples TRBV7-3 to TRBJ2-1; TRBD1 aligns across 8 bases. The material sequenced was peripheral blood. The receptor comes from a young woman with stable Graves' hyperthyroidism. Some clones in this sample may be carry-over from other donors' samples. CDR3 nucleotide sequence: TGTGCCAGCAGCCGACGACAGGGGAAATTCAATGAGCAGTTCTTC. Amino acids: CASSRRQGKFNEQFF.